This entry lists 28 T cell receptor beta chains sequenced from one sample in a study of lung T cells in sarcoidosis with Löfgren's syndrome. TCRdb reanalysed the reads using MiXCR and keeps one entry per CDR3 protein. The sample shows about 9,200 distinct CDR3 sequences, just under 20% of them seen only once. Material: CD4+ T cells from bronchoalveolar lavage. All receptors derive from a human donor with sarcoidosis (Löfgren's syndrome or another form), or a control subject (not recorded which).

In its sample, this clonotype was seen many times. The chain is built from TRBV7-9 and TRBJ2-3, with 9 bases fitting TRBD1. This CDR3 contains 16 residues. Germline values: CDR1 SEHNR, CDR2 FQNEAQ (reference sequence). The V segment lost 2 bases and the J segment 1 base; nucleotides outside the gene matches: 4. CDR3 sequence: CASSLIRTGGTDTQYF. The DNA of the CDR3 is TGTGCCAGCAGCTTAATCCGGACAGGGGGCACAGATACGCAGTATTTT. The complete variable domain, with remaining parts taken from reference TRBV7-9 and TRBJ2-3, reads DTGVSQNPRHKITKRGQNVTFRCDPISEHNRLYWYRQTLGQGPEFLTYFQNEAQLEKSRLLSDRFSAERPKGSFSTLEIQRTEQGDSAMYLCASSLIRTGGTDTQYFGPGTRLTVL.

This chain links TRBV6-2 or TRBV6-3 with TRBJ2-1; no definite D call. V gave up 6 bases and J gave up 5 bases, with 14 bases separating them. The CDR3 extends over 14 amino acids. Germline V gene sequence: CDR1 MNHEY, CDR2 SVGEGT. CDR3 region: CASSYSSFDNEQFF. The CDR3 bases are TGTGCCAGCAGCTATTCATCGTTTGACAATGAGCAGTTCTTC.

This clonotype was recorded many times. The chain couples TRBV25-1 to TRBJ2-3, with TRBD1 matching over 10 bases. This CDR3 spans 17 amino acids. In germline, CDR1 is MGHDK, CDR2 SYGVNS. Trimming took 7 bases from V and 2 from J; bases not matched to a gene: 12. The CDR3 DNA sequence: TGTGCCAGCAATAACCCCACCGGGACAGGGGCCACAGATACGCAGTATTTT. Residues: CASNNPTGTGATDTQYF.

Many counts were recorded for this clonotype. The rearrangement joins TRBV12-3 or TRBV12-4 to TRBJ1-3; D gene unclear. V lost 2 bases to trimming and J lost 4 bases, with 12 bases between them. The CDR3 extends over 15 amino acids. This CDR3 is CASSLPPGRGNTIYF. The CDR3 bases are TGTGCCAGCAGTTTACCCCCGGGTCGGGGAAACACCATATATTTT.

V and J are TRBV5-5 and TRBJ2-7, with no clear D. Trimming removed 0 bases at V and 2 bases at J, with 9 bases between. This CDR3 comprises 14 residues. Germline CDR1 SGHKS, CDR2 YYEKEE (reference sequence). CDR3 coding DNA: TGTGCCAGCAGCTTGGGACTGGAGACCTACGAGCAGTACTTC. Translated: CASSLGLETYEQYF.

This clonotype has just a few counts. The chain links TRBV9 to TRBJ2-1; D is undetermined. The V gene lost 2 bases and the J gene lost 8 bases, with 5 bases spanning the gap. Germline CDR1 and CDR2: SGDLS and YYNGEE. The CDR3 is made up of 11 amino acids. CDR3 amino acids: CASSVADEQFF. The DNA for the CDR3 is TGTGCCAGCAGCGTCGCGGATGAGCAGTTCTTC.

There are many counts of this clonotype. The genes are TRBV12-3 or TRBV12-4 and TRBJ1-2; D is perhaps TRBD1 (5 bases). This CDR3 spans 13 amino acids. Trimming shortened V by 5 bases and J by 7 bases, and 14 bases separated the two germline ends. This chain's CDR3 is CASSREGRGGYTF. The CDR3, as DNA: TGTGCCAGCAGTCGGGAGGGGCGAGGTGGCTACACCTTC.

Turning to this clonotype: At one end, the junction sequence differs from germline, possibly due to a read error. The chain has TRBV5-6 and TRBJ2-7; D perhaps matches TRBD1 (6 bases). Germline V gives CDR1 SGHDT, CDR2 YYEEEE. The CDR3 extends over 14 amino acids. The CDR3 loop reads CASSLIGQTYDQYF. Written as DNA, the CDR3 is TGTGCCAGCAGCTTGATAGGACAGACCTACGATCAGTACTTC. The full variable domain, rest sourced from reference TRBV5-6 and TRBJ2-7, is DAGVTQSPTHLIKTRGQQVTLRCSPKSGHDTVSWYQQALGQGPQFIFQYYEEEERQRGNFPDRFSGHQFPNYSSELNVNALLLGDSALYLCASSLIGQTYDQYFGPGTRLTVT.

By proportion, this clonotype is medium-sized. The rearrangement links TRBV7-6 to TRBJ1-1; maybe TRBD1 (6 bases). Trimming pared 5 bases from V and 8 bases from J, leaving 12 bases between. Germline V gene lookup returns CDR1 SGHVS and CDR2 FNYEAQ. The CDR3 spans 12 residues. CDR3 nucleotide sequence: TGTGCCAGCAGCATGATCGGACAGGAAGCTTTCTTT. Translated, it gives CASSMIGQEAFF.

This clonotype was picked up many times. The V gene is TRBV28, the J gene TRBJ2-7; no clear D gene. This CDR3 has 11 amino acids. V lost 2 bases and J lost 7, with 6 bases in between. Germline values: CDR1 MDHEN, CDR2 SYDVKM. In DNA form, the CDR3 reads TGTGCCAGCAGTTTAGCGCAGGAGCAGTACTTC. It translates to CASSLAQEQYF.

This clonotype was detected many times. This rearrangement joins TRBV7-2 to TRBJ2-5; D is unresolved. CDR1 is SGHTA and CDR2 is FQGNSA in the germline V gene. V lost 2 bases to trimming and J lost 13 bases, with 23 bases between them. The CDR3 loop spans 15 amino acids. The CDR3 sequence: CASSLSKRVFDNLYF. CDR3 nucleotide sequence: TGTGCCAGCAGCTTATCAAAAAGGGTTTTCGATAATCTGTACTTC.

In the case of this clonotype: This may arise from a read error, as a much more abundant clone is one base away. The DNA is omitted, as the CDR3 cannot be located on it reliably, and the CDR3 follows TCRdb's listing. The rearrangement uses TRBV28 and TRBJ2-3; the table's D call TRBD2 went unverified against the DNA. CDR1 is MDHEN, CDR2 SYDVKM, per germline. The CDR3 length equals 18 residues, ends included. Here the CDR3 reads CASSSSFAGTSGTDTQYF.

This clonotype counts as medium-sized. The CDR3 region is CASGASGSYNEQFF. The CDR3 region has the DNA TGTGCCAGCGGTGCCAGTGGATCCTACAATGAGCAGTTCTTC. This sequence joins TRBV7-6 and TRBJ2-1; D unresolved. V was shortened by 8 bases and J by 1 base, with 12 bases between the two germline ends. The CDR3 totals 14 residues. Per the germline V gene, CDR1 is SGHVS and CDR2 is FNYEAQ.

This clonotype was recorded many times. The rearrangement links TRBV18 to TRBJ2-1; 9 bases match TRBD2. Germline trimming cut 2 bases from V and 2 bases from J; bases unmatched to any gene: 4. There are 16 residues in the CDR3. Germline loops: CDR1 KGHSH, CDR2 LQKENI. This CDR3 reads CASSPRSSGTYNEQFF. CDR3 sequence (DNA): TGTGCCAGCTCACCAAGGTCTAGCGGGACCTACAATGAGCAGTTCTTC.

This clonotype was seen only a few times. This rearrangement joins TRBV5-1 to TRBJ2-1, with 8 nucleotides matching TRBD1. This CDR3 is 15 amino acids long. CDR1 SGHRS and CDR2 YFSETQ come from the germline V gene. Trimming removed 4 bases from V and 3 bases from J; junction bases left unmatched: 6. In DNA, the CDR3 is TGCGCCAGCAGCAACGGGACAGGAGGCTACAATGAGCAGTTCTTC. Translating it yields CASSNGTGGYNEQFF.

This clonotype was seen at least ten times. The chain uses TRBV28 and TRBJ2-7; 10 nucleotides align to TRBD1. The CDR3 length is 14 residues. The germline V gene has CDR1 MDHEN and CDR2 SYDVKM. Trimming at V came to 4 bases and at J to 6 bases, leaving 6 bases not matched to a gene. CDR3 nucleotides: TGTGCCAGCAGTTGGGACAGGGGTTTTTCCGAGCAGTACTTC. Amino acids: CASSWDRGFSEQYF.

This clonotype showed up just a few times. The chain carries TRBV5-5 and TRBJ2-7, with 13 bases that match TRBD2. V trimming: 4 bases; J trimming: 6 bases; junction bases outside the gene matches: 10. Per germline, CDR1 SGHKS and CDR2 YYEKEE (reference sequence). The length of the CDR3 is 16 residues. The CDR3 sequence is CASSVGLAGRSGEQYF. The CDR3, as DNA: TGTGCCAGCAGCGTGGGACTAGCGGGAAGGTCGGGCGAGCAGTACTTC.

This clonotype appeared many times. The CDR3 DNA sequence: TGTGCCAGTAGTCCCCGGGGGCGGCTGGGAAACACTGAAGCTTTCTTT. It codes for CASSPRGRLGNTEAFF. V gene TRBV19 combines with J gene TRBJ1-1, with TRBD1 as a possible D gene (6 bases). Trimming shortened V by 5 bases and J by 2 bases, and 18 bases separated the two germline ends. The germline gives CDR1 LNHDA, CDR2 SQIVND (reference sequence). CDR3 length equals 16 residues. Looking up the rest from reference TRBV19 and TRBJ1-1 gives the full variable domain: DGGITQSPKYLFRKEGQNVTLSCEQNLNHDAMYWYRQDPGQGLRLIYYSQIVNDFQKGDIAEGYSVSREKKESFPLTVTSAQKNPTAFYLCASSPRGRLGNTEAFFGQGTRLTVV.

Many counts were recorded for this clonotype. J is TRBJ1-4 and V is TRBV13, with D possibly being TRBD1 (6 bases). With 0 bases removed from V and 7 bases from J, the gap between germline ends came to 15 bases. The germline gives CDR1 PRHDT, CDR2 FYEKMQ (reference sequence). There are 16 residues in the CDR3. CDR3 sequence (DNA): TGTGCCAGCAGCTTAGGCCTCCAAGGGGGGACTGAAAAACTGTTTTTT. Protein: CASSLGLQGGTEKLFF.

The chain employs TRBV28 and TRBJ2-3, with 8 bases aligning to TRBD1. The CDR3 is 15 amino acids. The V and J ends lost 6 bases and 8 bases, in that order; junction bases with no gene match: 13. Germline V CDR1 and CDR2: MDHEN, SYDVKM. The CDR3 loop reads CASSLPGTGIGTQYF. The CDR3 DNA reads TGTGCCAGCAGCCTCCCCGGGACAGGCATCGGTACGCAGTATTTT.

This clonotype was counted only a few times. A read error may explain this, as a much larger clone is one base away. V usage is TRBV6-5 and J usage is TRBJ1-2; D perhaps matches TRBD1 (5 bases). V was trimmed by 11 bases and J by 7 bases, leaving 20 bases between them. This CDR3 region has 13 residues. Per the germline V gene, CDR1 is MNHEY and CDR2 is SVGAGI. In nucleotides, the CDR3 is TGTGCCGCCCGGGACGCAGGGATGGGTGGCTACACCTTC. Translating it yields CAARDAGMGGYTF.

About this clonotype: This sequence may be a read error, since a much larger clone differs from it by one base. The CDR3 nucleotides are TGTGCCACCAGTGATGGGAGGCGCGAGACCGGGGGGCTGTTTTTT. It codes for CATSDGRRETGGLFF. The chain employs TRBV24-1 and TRBJ2-2; possibly TRBD2 for D (6 bases). Germline CDR1 and CDR2: KGHDR and SFDVKD. The CDR3 has 15 amino acids.

This clonotype showed up many times. This chain links TRBV19 with TRBJ1-5; 10 positions agree with TRBD1. V lost 9 bases to trimming and J lost 5 bases; unmatched junction nucleotides: 10. The CDR3 runs to 15 residues. Germline V gene data show CDR1 as LNHDA and CDR2 as SQIVND (reference sequence). This chain's CDR3 is CASRPGQGTYQPQHF. In DNA, the CDR3 is TGTGCCAGCCGTCCGGGACAGGGGACGTATCAGCCCCAGCATTTT.

Many counts were recorded for this clonotype. J is TRBJ2-7 and V is TRBV4-2, with D perhaps assigned TRBD1 or TRBD2 (5 bases each). V was pared by 1 base and J by 7 bases, with 11 bases between. This CDR3 region has 13 residues. The V gene's germline CDR1 is LGHNA and CDR2 YNFKEQ. The CDR3 protein is CASSQVGTGEQYF. DNA of the CDR3: TGTGCCAGCAGCCAAGTGGGGACGGGAGAGCAGTACTTC.

This clonotype came up many times. The chain uses TRBV11-2 and TRBJ1-6, with 7 bases lining up with TRBD1. Germline loops: CDR1 SGHAT, CDR2 FQNNGV. The CDR3 is made up of 15 amino acids. Trimming took 1 base from V and 7 from J; bases not matched to a gene: 4. This CDR3 is CASSLVPGGNSPLHF. The DNA for the CDR3 is TGTGCCAGCAGCTTAGTTCCAGGGGGAAATTCACCCCTCCACTTT.

This clonotype showed up many times. The chain links TRBV20-1 to TRBJ2-5, with D perhaps TRBD1 or TRBD2 (5 bases each). Trimming removed 2 bases from V and 4 bases from J, with 17 bases in between. Germline CDR1 DFQATT, CDR2 SNEGSKA (reference sequence). CDR3 length: 15 residues. The CDR3 spells CSARTGTLSGETQYF. CDR3 nucleotide sequence: TGCAGTGCTAGAACCGGGACCCTGTCCGGAGAGACCCAGTACTTC.

As to this clonotype: Compared with germline, one end of the junction differs, possibly owing to a read error. This chain uses TRBV28 with TRBJ1-1; no reliable D call. The CDR3 spans 17 residues. Per germline, CDR1 MDHEN and CDR2 SYDVKM. CDR3 sequence (DNA): TGTGCCAGCAGTTTAGTCGGGGTTCTGTCTTGGAACGCTGAAGCTTTCTTT. Translating it yields CASSLVGVLSWNAEAFF.

About this clonotype: One end of the junction does not line up with germline, which may come from a read error. The rearrangement uses TRBV7-2 and TRBJ2-7, with D perhaps given as TRBD1 or TRBD2 (5 bases each). CDR1 is SGHTA and CDR2 is FQGNSA in the germline V gene. This CDR3 spans 15 amino acids. CDR3 in DNA: TGTGCCGGCAGCCCCACGTTAGGGGAGACCTACGAGCAGTACTTC. Its translation: CAGSPTLGETYEQYF.